This TCR beta chain was profiled in a study of regulatory T cells in long-lasting Graves disease. The study, taken as a whole, reports: TRBV28, TRBJ1-2 and TRBJ2-5 were favored in persistent disease. Persistent patients shared more public clonotypes (2,741) than newly diagnosed patients (about 1,000).

Germline V lookup: CDR1 MNHEY, CDR2 SVGEGT. This CDR3 has 16 residues. Construction of TCR beta libraries relied on iRepertoire HTBI primers and on Arm-PCR targeting CDR3 regions. Authors' methods: The identification of roughly 62 TRBV and over eleven TRBJ segments was made across samples. Each CDR3 protein gets one entry after TCRdb re-called the multiplex PCR reads with MiXCR. These V and J calls are TCRdb output, not the study's own analysis. The sample lists over 350,000 distinct CDR3 sequences; approximately 16% were seen once. Note on this clonotype: Its target is unknown. One base away lies a much larger clone, so this may be a sequencing read error.

The time point denotes: newly diagnosed GD, antithyroid drugs for less than 3 months. Researchers made the TCR library from RNA that was extracted from PBMCs. The sample also formed part of further work on T cells in Graves' hyperthyroidism and ophthalmopathy. That report adds: Clinical symptoms, serum thyroxine, TRAb, thyroid ultrasound and orbital computed tomography established diagnosis.

This sequence joins TRBV6-2 or TRBV6-3 and TRBJ2-7; 10 bases match TRBD2. This receptor was identified in a middle-aged woman with Graves disease. The sequencing here drew on peripheral blood mononuclear cells (PBMCs), taken at new diagnosis, from a patient treated with antithyroid drugs. The CDR3 bases are TGTGCCAGCAGTTACTCGGGGCTAGCGGGAGAGGGGGAGCAGTGCTTC. Its protein product is CASSYSGLAGEGEQCF.